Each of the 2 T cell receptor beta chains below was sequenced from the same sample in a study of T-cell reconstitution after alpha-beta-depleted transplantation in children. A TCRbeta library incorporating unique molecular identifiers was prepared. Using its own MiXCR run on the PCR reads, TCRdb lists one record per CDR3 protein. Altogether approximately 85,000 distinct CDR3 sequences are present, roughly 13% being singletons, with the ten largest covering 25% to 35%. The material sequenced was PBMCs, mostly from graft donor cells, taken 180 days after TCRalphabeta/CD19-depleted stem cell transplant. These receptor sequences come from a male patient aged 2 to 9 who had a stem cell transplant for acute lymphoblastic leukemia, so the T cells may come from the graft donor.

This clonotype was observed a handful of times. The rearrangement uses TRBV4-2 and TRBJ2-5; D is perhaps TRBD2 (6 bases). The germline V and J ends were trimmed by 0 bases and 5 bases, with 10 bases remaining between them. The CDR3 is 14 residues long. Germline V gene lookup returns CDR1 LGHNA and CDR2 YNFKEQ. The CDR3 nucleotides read TGTGCCAGCAGCCAAGATCCGGGAGCGGAGACCCAGTACTTC. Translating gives CASSQDPGAETQYF.

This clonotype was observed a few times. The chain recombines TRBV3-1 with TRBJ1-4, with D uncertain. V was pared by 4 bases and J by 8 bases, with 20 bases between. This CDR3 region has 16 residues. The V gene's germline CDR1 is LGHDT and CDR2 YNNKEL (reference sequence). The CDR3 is CASSRSPGIKGEKLFF. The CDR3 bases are TGTGCCAGCAGCCGAAGTCCCGGGATTAAAGGCGAAAAACTGTTTTTT.